The clone carrying this T cell receptor beta chain was seen repeatedly, ten times or more. Germline DNA was extracted too, while blood RNA derived from unsorted whole blood. The sample originates from a study of tumor-infiltrating lymphocytes in primary liver carcinoma. Germline V gene data show CDR1 as SGHAT and CDR2 as FQNNGV. Trimming left V 5 bases short and J 5 bases short, with 15 bases between. The CDR3 spans 14 residues. With a constant-region primer, TCR beta cDNA was made from about 0.55 ug of total RNA. What produced the TCR beta libraries was three nested multiplex PCR rounds using slightly modified ARM-PCR. Rounds one and two of PCR, each of 10 cycles, were primed with TRBV1-TRBV30 forward primers and a C-beta reverse primer. TCRdb passed the multiplex PCR reads through MiXCR, listing each CDR3 protein once. This sample yields about 310,000 distinct CDR3 sequences, of which around three fifths are seen a single time; over 15% belongs to the top ten.

The chain joins TRBV11-2 to TRBJ1-2; TRBD1 is a possible D gene (6 bases). The TCR sequence derives from a woman aged 25 to 45 with primary liver carcinoma and hepatitis B virus infection. Sequencing was performed on peripheral blood. Here the CDR3 reads CASSPGGTGYGYTF. As DNA, the CDR3 is TGTGCCAGCAGCCCCGGGGGAACAGGGTATGGCTACACCTTC.